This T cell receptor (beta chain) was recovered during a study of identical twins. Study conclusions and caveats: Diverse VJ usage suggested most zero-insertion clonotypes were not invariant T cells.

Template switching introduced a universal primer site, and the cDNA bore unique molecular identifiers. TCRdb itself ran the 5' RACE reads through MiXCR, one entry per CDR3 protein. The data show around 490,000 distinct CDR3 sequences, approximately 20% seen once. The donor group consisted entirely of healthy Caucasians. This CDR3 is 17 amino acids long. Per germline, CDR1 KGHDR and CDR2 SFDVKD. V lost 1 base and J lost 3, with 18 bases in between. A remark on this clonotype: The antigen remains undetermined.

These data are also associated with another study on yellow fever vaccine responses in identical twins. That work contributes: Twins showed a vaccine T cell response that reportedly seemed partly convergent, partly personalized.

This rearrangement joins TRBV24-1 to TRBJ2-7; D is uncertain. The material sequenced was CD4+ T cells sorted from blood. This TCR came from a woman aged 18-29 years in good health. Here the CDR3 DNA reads TGTGCCACCAGTGATTTAGAGCCGACACCCCCTCTCTACGAGCAGTACTTC. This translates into CATSDLEPTPPLYEQYF.